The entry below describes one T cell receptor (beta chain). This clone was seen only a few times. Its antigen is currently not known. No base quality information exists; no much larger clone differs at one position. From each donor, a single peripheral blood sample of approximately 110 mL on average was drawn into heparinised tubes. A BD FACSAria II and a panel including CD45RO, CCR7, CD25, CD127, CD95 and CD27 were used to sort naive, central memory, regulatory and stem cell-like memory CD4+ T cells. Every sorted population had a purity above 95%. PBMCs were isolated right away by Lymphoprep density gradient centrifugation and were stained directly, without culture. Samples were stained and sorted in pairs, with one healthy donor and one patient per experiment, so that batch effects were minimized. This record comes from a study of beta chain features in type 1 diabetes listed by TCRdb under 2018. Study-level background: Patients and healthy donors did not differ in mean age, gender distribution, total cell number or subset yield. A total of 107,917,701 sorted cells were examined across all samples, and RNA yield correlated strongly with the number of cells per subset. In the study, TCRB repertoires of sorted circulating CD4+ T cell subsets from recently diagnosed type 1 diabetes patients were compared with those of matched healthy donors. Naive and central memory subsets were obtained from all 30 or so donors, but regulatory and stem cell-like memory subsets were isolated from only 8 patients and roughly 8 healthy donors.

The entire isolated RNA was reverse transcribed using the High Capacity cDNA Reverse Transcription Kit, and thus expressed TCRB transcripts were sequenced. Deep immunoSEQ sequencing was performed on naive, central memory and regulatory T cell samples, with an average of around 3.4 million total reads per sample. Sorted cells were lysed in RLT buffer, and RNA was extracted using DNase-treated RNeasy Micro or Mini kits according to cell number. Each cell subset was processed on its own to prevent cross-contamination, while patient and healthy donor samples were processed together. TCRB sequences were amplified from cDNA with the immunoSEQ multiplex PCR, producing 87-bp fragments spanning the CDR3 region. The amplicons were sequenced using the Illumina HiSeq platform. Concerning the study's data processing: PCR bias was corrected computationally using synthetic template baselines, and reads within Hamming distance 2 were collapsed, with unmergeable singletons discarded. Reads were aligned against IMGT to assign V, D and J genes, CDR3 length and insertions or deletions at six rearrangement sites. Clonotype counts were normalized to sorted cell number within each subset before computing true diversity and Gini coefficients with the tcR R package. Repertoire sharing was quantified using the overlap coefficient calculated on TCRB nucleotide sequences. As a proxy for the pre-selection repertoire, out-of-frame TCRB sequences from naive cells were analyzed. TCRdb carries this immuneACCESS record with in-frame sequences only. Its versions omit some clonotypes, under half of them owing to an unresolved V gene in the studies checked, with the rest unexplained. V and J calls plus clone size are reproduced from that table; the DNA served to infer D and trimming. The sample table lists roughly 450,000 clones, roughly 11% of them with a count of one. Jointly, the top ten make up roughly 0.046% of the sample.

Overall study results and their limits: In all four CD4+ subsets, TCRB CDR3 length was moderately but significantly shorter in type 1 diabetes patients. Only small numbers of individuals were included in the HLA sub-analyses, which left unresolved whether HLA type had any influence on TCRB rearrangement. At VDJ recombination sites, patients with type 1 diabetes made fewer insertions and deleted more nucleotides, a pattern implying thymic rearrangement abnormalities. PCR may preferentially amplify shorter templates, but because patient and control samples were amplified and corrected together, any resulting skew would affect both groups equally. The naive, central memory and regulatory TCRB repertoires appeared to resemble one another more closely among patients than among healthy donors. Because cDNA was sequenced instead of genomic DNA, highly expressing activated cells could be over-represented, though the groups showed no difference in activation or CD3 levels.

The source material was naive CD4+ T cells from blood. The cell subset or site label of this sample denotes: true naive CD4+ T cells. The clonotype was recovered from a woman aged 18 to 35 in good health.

The encoded CDR3 is CASSTPTEAFF. The nucleotide sequence reads as follows: TGTGCCAGCAGCACCCCCACTGAAGCTTTCTTT. This sequence uses TRBV7-9 and TRBJ1-1; no D gene call is confident. Trimming costs V 5 bases and J 4 bases, and their ends lie 5 bases apart. The germline V gene (reference sequence) specifies SEHNR as CDR1 and FQNEAQ as CDR2. The CDR3 has 11 amino acids, counting the end cysteine and phenylalanine. Only the CDR3 portion is preserved as DNA: 33 bases, with reading frame beginning at the first base. Joined to the reference TRBV7-9 and TRBJ1-1 proteins, this CDR3 gives the full variable domain: DTGVSQNPRHKITKRGQNVTFRCDPISEHNRLYWYRQTLGQGPEFLTYFQNEAQLEKSRLLSDRFSAERPKGSFSTLEIQRTEQGDSAMYLCASSTPTEAFFGQGTRLTVV.